Shown below are 6 T cell receptor beta chains from a single sample sequenced in a study of T cells after yellow fever vaccination. Using its own MiXCR run on the 5' RACE reads, TCRdb lists one record per CDR3 protein. The table includes about 240,000 distinct CDR3 sequences, 6.9% detected once. Sample: CD4+ T cells sorted from PBMCs, taken 15 days after the yellow fever booster vaccination. These receptors were taken from a man aged 25 to 45 who received the YFV17D yellow fever vaccine.

This clonotype was detected ten times or more. The rearrangement joins TRBV23-1 to TRBJ2-7; 12 bases fit TRBD2. TRBV23-1 carries the ORF label, with uncertain function. Unmatched junction bases numbered 16, after V lost 4 bases and J lost 0 bases. The CDR3 spans 20 residues. In DNA, the CDR3 is TGCGCCAGCAGTCCTTATCCCCTGCTAGCGGGAGGGGTGAACTCCTACGAGCAGTACTTC. This translates into CASSPYPLLAGGVNSYEQYF.

This clonotype was observed a handful of times. CDR3 nucleotides: TGTGCCAGCTCACCAGTAGCGCAATACGAGCAGTACTTC. It is translated as CASSPVAQYEQYF. The chain recombines TRBV18 with TRBJ2-7; TRBD2 might be the D (5 bases). The CDR3 has 13 amino acids. Deletions cut 2 bases from V and 4 bases from J, with 9 bases between. CDR1 is KGHSH and CDR2 is LQKENI in the germline V gene.

This clonotype was seen only a few times. The chain joins TRBV20-1 to TRBJ2-1; no definite D call. Germline V CDR1 and CDR2: DFQATT, SNEGSKA (reference sequence). The CDR3 is made up of 15 amino acids. V was clipped by 3 bases and J by 4 bases, with 16 bases between them. CDR3 nucleotides: TGCAGTGCTAGGGCCGCTGGCTTCGGTTACAATGAGCAGTTCTTC. This codes for CSARAAGFGYNEQFF.

This rearrangement joins TRBV20-1 to TRBJ2-2; TRBD1 is a possible D gene (6 bases). The V end was cut by 2 bases, the J end by 3 bases, with 13 bases between. Germline values: CDR1 DFQATT, CDR2 SNEGSKA (reference sequence). The CDR3 covers 15 residues. The CDR3 region is CSARRTETYTGELFF. CDR3 nucleotide sequence: TGCAGTGCTAGAAGGACAGAAACTTACACCGGGGAGCTGTTTTTT.

In this sample, this clonotype turned up a few times. The chain carries TRBV20-1 and TRBJ1-2, with D uncertain. This CDR3 has 12 amino acids. The germline V gene encodes CDR1 DFQATT and CDR2 SNEGSKA (reference sequence). Trimming took off 5 bases at V and 1 base at J, with 8 bases between the two ends. The CDR3 bases are TGCAGTGCTTCCGTACTTAACTATGGCTACACCTTC. Amino acids: CSASVLNYGYTF.

The chain combines TRBV4-3 with TRBJ1-1, with a possible D match to TRBD1 (5 bases). V dropped 4 bases and J dropped 4 bases, with 10 bases sitting between them. The CDR3 length is 13 residues. Germline-derived CDR1 and CDR2 are LGHNA and YSLEER. Here the CDR3 reads CASSPGGFTEAFF. The DNA of the CDR3 is TGCGCCAGCAGCCCCGGGGGGTTCACTGAAGCTTTCTTT.